This is a list of T cell receptor beta chains from one sample in a study of blood T cell repertoires in COVID-19. TCRdb's copy holds only in-frame clones and misses some; the assay was immunoSEQ multiplex PCR. This table has 85,000 to 110,000 clones, roughly nine tenths appearing once. The sequenced material came from peripheral blood. All receptors derive from a woman aged 60-70 years with acute or convalescent COVID-19. Each CDR3 is given with its conserved first and last residue. Fields, in order: D gene, clone size, V gene, J gene, CDR3 protein, CDR3 DNA. The D gene is left open where the match is weak. A row's size may be missing; if present it is once, few, many or a size class.

-	-	TRBV29-1	TRBJ2-7	CSASQGGAYEQYF	TGCAGCGCTTCCCAAGGGGGGGCCTACGAGCAGTACTTC
-	-	TRBV18	TRBJ2-3	CASSPNTDTQYF	TGTGCCAGCTCACCTAACACAGATACGCAGTATTTT
-	-	TRBV12-3/TRBV12-4	TRBJ1-1	CASSLPGNTEAFF	TGTGCCAGCAGTTTACCGGGAAACACTGAAGCTTTCTTT
TRBD2	-	TRBV5-1	TRBJ2-1	CASSLAPREGEQFF	TGCGCCAGCAGCTTGGCCCCGCGGGAGGGTGAGCAGTTCTTC
TRBD2	-	TRBV7-2	TRBJ2-3	CASSLMAGDSTDTQYF	TGTGCCAGCAGCTTAATGGCGGGGGACAGCACAGATACGCAGTATTTT
-	-	TRBV19	TRBJ1-2	CASSSPISGISTF	TGTGCCAGTAGTAGTCCTATATCAGGGATCTCGACCTTC
TRBD1	-	TRBV28	TRBJ2-7	CASWDRRAYEQYF	TGTGCCAGTTGGGACAGGCGAGCCTACGAGCAGTACTTC
TRBD2	-	TRBV2	TRBJ2-1	CASSVLAVRGFF	TGTGCCAGCAGTGTCCTAGCGGTCCGGGGGTTCTTC
TRBD2	-	TRBV3-1/TRBV3-2	TRBJ2-2	CASSQFLAGAGSAGELFF	TGTGCCAGCAGCCAATTCCTAGCGGGAGCCGGTTCTGCCGGGGAGCTGTTTTTT
-	-	TRBV5-4	TRBJ2-5	CASSLEATKVWETQYF	TGTGCCAGCAGCTTGGAAGCGACTAAGGTTTGGGAGACCCAGTACTTC
TRBD2	-	TRBV5-1	TRBJ2-2	CASGTSGPGGTGELFF	TGCGCCAGCGGGACTAGCGGCCCTGGGGGCACCGGGGAGCTGTTTTTT
TRBD1	-	TRBV3-1/TRBV3-2	TRBJ2-1	CASSQTSGQGTNEQFF	TGTGCCAGCAGCCAAACTTCAGGACAGGGGACCAATGAGCAGTTCTTC
-	-	TRBV6-5	TRBJ1-1	CASSLDRRVKNTEAFF	TGTGCCAGCAGTTTGGACAGAAGAGTTAAGAACACTGAAGCTTTCTTT
TRBD1	-	TRBV9	TRBJ2-7	CASSVGQGKAYEQYF	TGTGCCAGCAGCGTTGGACAGGGTAAAGCCTACGAGCAGTACTTC
TRBD2	-	TRBV28	TRBJ2-2	CASSRARWAGENTGELFF	TGTGCCAGCAGCCGCGCCCGGTGGGCGGGAGAGAACACCGGGGAGCTGTTTTTT
TRBD2	-	TRBV27	TRBJ2-7	CASSLGRGGRYEQYF	TGTGCCAGCAGTTTAGGGCGGGGGGGTCGGTACGAGCAGTACTTC
-	-	TRBV9	TRBJ1-6	CASSPRGGNNSPLHF	TGTGCCAGCAGCCCGAGGGGGGGAAATAATTCACCCCTCCACTTT
-	-	TRBV3-1/TRBV3-2	TRBJ2-5	CASSPLGGRETQYF	TGTGCCAGCAGCCCGTTGGGGGGGCGAGAGACCCAGTACTTC
-	-	TRBV7-6	TRBJ2-5	CASSLASPPLEYQETQYF	TGTGCCAGCAGCTTGGCCTCCCCCCCGCTAGAGTACCAAGAGACCCAGTACTTC
-	-	TRBV15	TRBJ2-2	CATSRRSTGELFF	TGTGCCACCAGCAGACGTTCTACCGGGGAGCTGTTTTTT
TRBD1	-	TRBV7-9	TRBJ1-4	CASSLGGTGYNEKLFF	TGTGCCAGCAGCTTAGGTGGGACAGGTTATAATGAAAAACTGTTTTTT
-	-	TRBV11-3	TRBJ2-1	CASSLGLGRDYNEQFF	TGTGCCAGCAGCTTAGGGCTGGGGAGAGATTACAATGAGCAGTTCTTC
-	-	TRBV10-3	TRBJ1-1	CAISESPGVGTEAFF	TGTGCCATCAGTGAGTCTCCAGGCGTGGGCACTGAAGCTTTCTTT
-	-	TRBV27	TRBJ2-1	CASSFLNEQFF	TGTGCCAGCAGTTTCCTCAATGAGCAGTTCTTC
-	-	TRBV4-2	TRBJ2-2	CASSQDPTGELFF	TGTGCCAGCAGCCAAGACCCGACCGGGGAGCTGTTTTTT
TRBD2	once	TRBV18	TRBJ2-1	CASSPRLAGLSYNEQFF	TGTGCCAGCTCACCGCGACTAGCGGGACTCTCCTACAATGAGCAGTTCTTC
TRBD2	-	TRBV19	TRBJ2-2	CASQVSPPGLAGAEGAGELFF	TGTGCCAGTCAGGTGTCTCCTCCGGGACTAGCGGGAGCGGAGGGGGCCGGGGAGCTGTTTTTT
-	-	TRBV12-3/TRBV12-4	TRBJ1-3	CASKGPSGNTIYF	TGTGCCAGCAAGGGGCCCTCTGGAAACACCATATATTTT
-	-	TRBV19	TRBJ2-2	CASSIGGGDTGELFF	TGTGCCAGTAGTATAGGAGGGGGTGACACCGGGGAGCTGTTTTTT
-	-	TRBV28	TRBJ2-7	CASSLLQGIGEQYF	TGTGCCAGCAGTTTACTTCAGGGAATCGGCGAGCAGTACTTC
-	-	TRBV21-1	TRBJ1-1	CASSRPTENTEAFF	TGTGCCAGCAGCAGACCGACAGAGAACACTGAAGCTTTCTTT
-	-	TRBV7-8	TRBJ2-2	CASLTRVTGELFF	TGTGCCTCCCTGACCAGGGTCACCGGGGAGCTGTTTTTT
TRBD1	-	TRBV19	TRBJ1-1	CASRTGKVAEAFF	TGTGCCAGTAGGACAGGGAAGGTCGCTGAAGCTTTCTTT